The clone carrying this T cell receptor (beta chain) was observed at least ten times. The sample comes from a study of neurological immune-mediated disorders. cDNA synthesis was performed by 5'RACE with 10-nucleotide random UMIs. TCRdb used MiXCR to reprocess the 5' RACE reads, holding one entry per CDR3 protein. The sample has approximately 47,000 distinct CDR3 sequences, roughly 14% seen once. Time point: longitudinal time-point 3. Blood bank volunteers in Maryland, USA, served as healthy controls. The sequence was obtained from a man younger than 40 in good health. Material for sequencing was PBMCs.

The CDR3 DNA sequence: TGTGCCAGCAGCCGAGGACTAGACTCCTACAATGAGCAGTTCTTC. It translates to CASSRGLDSYNEQFF. The gene calls are TRBV7-6 and TRBJ2-1; 7 bases are shared with TRBD2. CDR1 and CDR2 from the germline V gene are SGHVS and FNYEAQ. The CDR3 spans 15 residues. Germline trimming cut 5 bases from V and 0 bases from J; bases unmatched to any gene: 4.